Listed below are T cell receptor beta chains from one sample, sequenced in a study of Ad26.COV2.S vaccination and SARS-CoV-2 variants. Clones were sequenced by immunoSEQ multiplex PCR, and TCRdb holds only the in-frame ones, with some missing. The repertoire consists of a few hundred thousand clones, with 88% occurring once and the leading ten covering 3.5% to 4%. Source: peripheral blood, taken in a trial of Ad26.COV2.S vaccine versus placebo. The receptors come from a person between 18 and 65 years old who received the Ad26.COV2.S COVID-19 vaccine or a placebo. Both conserved end residues are part of each CDR3. Fields, in order: D gene, V gene, J gene, CDR3 DNA, CDR3 protein. D genes are given only for firm matches.

>TRBD2|TRBV7-7|TRBJ2-1
TGTGCTAGCAGCCCCTTTGGGACTAGCGTCAACAATGAGCAGTTCTTC
CASSPFGTSVNNEQFF
>NA|TRBV5-6|TRBJ2-5
TGTGCCAGCAGCCCGGTGGGAGGGGGGCTTGAGACCCAGTACTTC
CASSPVGGGLETQYF
>NA|TRBV10-3|TRBJ2-1
TGTGCCATCACCCCAGGACCCCTGAGCTCCTACAATGAGCAGTTCTTC
CAITPGPLSSYNEQFF
>NA|TRBV2|TRBJ1-1
TGTGCCAGCAGGGTACAGTGGGGTTTACTCGCTGAAGCTTTCTTT
CASRVQWGLLAEAFF
>TRBD2|TRBV9|TRBJ2-3
TGTGCCAGCAGGCCCGGAGGGACTAGCGCGGGCACAGATACGCAGTATTTT
CASRPGGTSAGTDTQYF
>TRBD1|TRBV10-1|TRBJ2-2
TGCGCCAGCAGCGGGACAGGGATCGGGGAGCTGTTTTTT
CASSGTGIGELFF
>NA|TRBV7-6|TRBJ2-5
TGTGCCAGCAGCACACGGACAAGTCGGGAGACCCAGTACTTC
CASSTRTSRETQYF
>NA|TRBV9|TRBJ2-1
TGTGCCAGCAGCGCGGACAATGAGCAGTTCTTC
CASSADNEQFF
>NA|TRBV11-2|TRBJ2-1
TGTGCCAGCAGCCCGTATTCCCCCCTGGCGGGGTACTCCTACAATGAGCAGTTCTTC
CASSPYSPLAGYSYNEQFF
>NA|TRBV30|TRBJ2-7
TGTGCCTGGAGTGGAGACTACGAGCAGTACTTC
CAWSGDYEQYF
>NA|TRBV3-1/TRBV3-2|TRBJ2-1
TGTGCCAGCAGCCCCGTCCTCGGGTCATACAATGAGCAGTTCTTC
CASSPVLGSYNEQFF
>NA|TRBV6-5|TRBJ1-5
TGTGCCAGCAGCTCCCTCCTCCCGGATCAGCCCCAGCATTTT
CASSSLLPDQPQHF